This T cell receptor (beta chain) was observed in a study of regulatory T cells in long-lasting Graves disease. Points from the study as a whole: Newly diagnosed Graves' patients had higher TCR diversity than persistent ones.

Through Arm-PCR of CDR3 regions and iRepertoire HTBI primers, TCR beta libraries were built. Via MiXCR, TCRdb re-called the multiplex PCR reads, giving one row per CDR3 protein. Of 400,000 to 450,000 distinct CDR3 sequences in the sample, 15% are singletons; the top ten hold approximately 15%. Sample time point: newly diagnosed GD, antithyroid drugs for less than 3 months. Generation of the TCR library employed RNA extracted from PBMCs. Notes on this clonotype: As yet, its antigen is unknown.

Germline V gene sequence: CDR1 SGHRS, CDR2 YFSETQ. The length of the CDR3 is 15 residues. V dropped 6 bases and J dropped 2 bases, with 16 bases sitting between them. The data were also submitted as part of a second study, on T cells in Graves' hyperthyroidism and ophthalmopathy. According to that study: For Graves' hyperthyroidism to be stable, ophthalmopathy could not progress within 18 months. Most clonotypes expanded in thyroid above 0.001 were likewise present in blood.

Specimen: peripheral blood mononuclear cells (PBMCs), collected at new diagnosis, from a patient treated with antithyroid drugs. The TCR sequence derives from a woman in her 30s with Graves disease. J is TRBJ2-3 and V is TRBV5-1, with D possibly being TRBD2 (5 bases). This CDR3 reads CASMSSAELTDTQYF. The CDR3 region has the DNA TGCGCCAGCATGTCATCAGCGGAGCTCACAGATACGCAGTATTTT.